The 2 T cell receptor beta chains reported below all come from one sample, sequenced in a study of blood T cell repertoires in COVID-19. Method: immunoSEQ multiplex PCR; TCRdb's copy keeps in-frame clones and lacks some. The sample lists roughly 280,000 clones, 70% to 90% occurring once. Sequenced input: peripheral blood. The source of these receptors is a woman aged 65 to 85 with acute or convalescent COVID-19.

The chain joins TRBV30 to TRBJ1-5; no reliable D call. The V gene's germline CDR1 is GTSNPN and CDR2 SVGIG (reference sequence). Deletions cut 3 bases from V and 5 bases from J, with 23 bases between. The CDR3 is 17 residues long. The CDR3 sequence is CAWSPPYDGKFYQPQHF. The CDR3 region has the DNA TGTGCCTGGAGCCCCCCTTACGACGGGAAATTTTATCAGCCCCAGCATTTT.

V and J are TRBV11-3 and TRBJ2-3; no definite D call. The CDR3 loop spans 14 amino acids. V was clipped by 1 base and J by 4 bases, with 9 bases between them. Germline loops: CDR1 SGHNT, CDR2 YENEEA. Here the CDR3 reads CASSLGTRADTQYF. CDR3 in DNA: TGTGCCAGCAGCTTAGGCACCCGGGCAGATACGCAGTATTTT.